The clone carrying this T cell receptor beta chain was recorded only once. The antigen is not known. Clones were read by immunoSEQ multiplex PCR, and TCRdb kept only the in-frame ones, dropping some. The profile shows just over 20,000 clones, 70% to 80% of them singletons. This specimen comes from a study of vaccination effects on CD4 cells after COVID-19. Study-level background: The participants, recipients of two vaccine doses, got either BNT162b2 or mRNA-1273.

V shed 0 bases and J shed 4 bases, with 15 bases lying between them. The CDR3 consists of 16 residues. The germline V gene has CDR1 LNHDA and CDR2 SQIVND (reference sequence). Whole-study findings and limits: Convalescent patients were few in the study, and early post-infection timepoints were absent.

Expansion of antigen-specific CD4+ T cells with viral peptide pools was carried out by the ViraFEST assay before sequencing. Having been cultured for about ten days, the cells underwent CD4+ T cell isolation. This sequence originates from a human donor who received a COVID-19 vaccine. V gene TRBV19 combines with J gene TRBJ1-2, with D unresolved. Material: CD4+ T cells from PBMCs cultured with HCoV-229E spike peptides, obtained before COVID-19 vaccination. The CDR3, as DNA: TGTGCCAGTAGTATAGATCTTGTGGGTATGGGCTATGGCTACACCTTC. Translation: CASSIDLVGMGYGYTF.